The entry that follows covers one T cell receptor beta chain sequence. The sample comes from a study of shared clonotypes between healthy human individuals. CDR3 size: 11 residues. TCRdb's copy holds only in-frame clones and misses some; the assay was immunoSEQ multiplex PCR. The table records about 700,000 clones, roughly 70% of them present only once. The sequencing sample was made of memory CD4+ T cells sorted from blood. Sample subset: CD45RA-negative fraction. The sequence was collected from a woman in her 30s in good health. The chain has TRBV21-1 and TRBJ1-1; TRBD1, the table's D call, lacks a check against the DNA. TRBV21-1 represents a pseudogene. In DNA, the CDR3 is TGTGCCAACCAGGAGAACACTGAAGCTTTCTTT. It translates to CANQENTEAFF.